These 7 T cell receptor beta chains came from one sample sequenced in a study of blood T cell repertoires in COVID-19. Sequenced by immunoSEQ multiplex PCR; TCRdb stores in-frame clones only, minus some. Of roughly 280,000 clones detected, more than 85% appear once; the ten largest clones hold about 5%. Material: peripheral blood. These receptors were collected from a woman aged 55-69 years with COVID-19, enrolled during active disease.

The CDR3 is CASRIQTGAFSYEQYF. CDR3 nucleotide sequence: TGTGCCAGCAGGATACAGACAGGGGCGTTTTCCTACGAGCAGTACTTC. The J gene is TRBJ2-7, the V gene TRBV11-2, with 8 nucleotides matching TRBD1. Losses at the gene ends were 6 bases for V and 1 base for J; bases not matched to a gene: 11. CDR1 is SGHAT, CDR2 FQNNGV, per germline. The CDR3 loop spans 16 amino acids.

This sequence joins TRBV5-1 and TRBJ2-5; D might be TRBD1 (5 bases). Germline V gene data show CDR1 as SGHRS and CDR2 as YFSETQ. This CDR3 has 16 amino acids. V was pared by 4 bases and J by 3 bases, with 19 bases between. The CDR3 DNA reads as TGCGCCAGCAGCACAGGACCAGTTGTACAGGAAGAGACCCAGTACTTC. Translation gives CASSTGPVVQEETQYF. The entire variable domain, with the rest obtained from reference TRBV5-1 and TRBJ2-5, is as follows: KAGVTQTPRYLIKTRGQQVTLSCSPISGHRSVSWYQQTPGQGLQFLFEYFSETQRNKGNFPGRFSGRQFSNSRSEMNVSTLELGDSALYLCASSTGPVVQEETQYFGPGTRLLVL.

This clone was observed once. The chain recombines TRBV9 with TRBJ2-1; 7 bases align to TRBD2. Germline lookup yields CDR1 SGDLS and CDR2 YYNGEE. Germline trimming cut 6 bases from V and 5 bases from J; bases unmatched to any gene: 8. The CDR3 runs to 14 residues. CDR3 amino acids: CASTRTSGHNEQFF. The CDR3 nucleotides are TGTGCCAGCACGCGGACTAGTGGACACAATGAGCAGTTCTTC.

This chain links TRBV5-4 with TRBJ2-3; TRBD2 agrees at 7 bases. The germline V gene has CDR1 SGHNT and CDR2 YYREEE (reference sequence). This CDR3 is 15 amino acids long. Losses at the gene ends were 0 bases for V and 1 base for J; bases not matched to a gene: 2. The CDR3 DNA reads TGTGCCAGCAGCTTGGACCGGGAGGGCACAGATACGCAGTATTTT. This gives the protein CASSLDREGTDTQYF.

The CDR3 loop reads CASTQKVARNWSYEQYF. In DNA, the CDR3 is TGTGCCAGCACCCAGAAGGTAGCGCGAAATTGGTCCTACGAGCAGTACTTC. The V and J genes are TRBV5-7 and TRBJ2-7; possible D gene TRBD2, 5 bases. TRBV5-7 is sorted into the ORF group, with uncertain function. The V and J ends lost 6 bases and 1 base respectively, with 23 bases between them. This CDR3 has 17 amino acids.

The chain has TRBV7-8 and TRBJ1-6; D might be TRBD1 (6 bases). The CDR3 spans 17 residues. Germline V gene data show CDR1 as SGHVS and CDR2 as FQNEAQ. The V end was cut by 1 base, the J end by 2 bases, with 12 bases between. The CDR3 nucleotides read TGTGCCAGCAGCTTAGTACAGGGAACAACCTATAATTCACCCCTCCACTTT. Translating gives CASSLVQGTTYNSPLHF.

CDR3 sequence reads: CASSLDGSVDTQYF. The CDR3 region has the DNA TGTGCCAGCAGCTTAGATGGGAGCGTCGATACGCAGTATTTT. The chain recombines TRBV7-9 with TRBJ2-3, with a possible D match to TRBD2 (5 bases). With 1 base removed from V and 6 bases from J, the gap between germline ends came to 11 bases. Per germline, CDR1 SEHNR and CDR2 FQNEAQ (reference sequence). The CDR3 length is 14 residues.